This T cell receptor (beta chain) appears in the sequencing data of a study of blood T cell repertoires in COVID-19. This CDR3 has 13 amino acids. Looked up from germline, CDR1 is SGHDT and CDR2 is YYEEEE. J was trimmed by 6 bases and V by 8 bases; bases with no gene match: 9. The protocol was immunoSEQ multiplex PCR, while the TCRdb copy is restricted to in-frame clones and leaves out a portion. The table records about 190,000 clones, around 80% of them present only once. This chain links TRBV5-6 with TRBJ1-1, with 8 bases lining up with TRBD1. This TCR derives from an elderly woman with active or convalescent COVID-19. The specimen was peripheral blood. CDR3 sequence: CASKRTGSSEAFF. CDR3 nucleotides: TGTGCCAGTAAGCGGACAGGGTCGTCTGAAGCTTTCTTT.